A few counts support the clone carrying this TCR beta chain. TCRdb re-derived calls from the 5' RACE reads in MiXCR, one entry per CDR3 protein. Here the sample spans 500,000 to 550,000 distinct CDR3 sequences, around 20% being singletons. This specimen comes from a study of identical twins. Germline lookup yields CDR1 SQVTM and CDR2 ANQGSEA. The CDR3 extends over 11 amino acids. V was cut by 4 bases and J by 8 bases, with 9 bases left in between. This same sample was also taken into another study, of yellow fever vaccine responses in identical twins.

The chain combines TRBV29-1 with TRBJ2-1; no firm D call. This TCR came from a young woman in good health. Sequencing used CD4+ T cells sorted from blood. The CDR3 DNA follows: TGCAGCGTTGGGACCCCACATGAGCAGTTCTTC. It yields the protein CSVGTPHEQFF.